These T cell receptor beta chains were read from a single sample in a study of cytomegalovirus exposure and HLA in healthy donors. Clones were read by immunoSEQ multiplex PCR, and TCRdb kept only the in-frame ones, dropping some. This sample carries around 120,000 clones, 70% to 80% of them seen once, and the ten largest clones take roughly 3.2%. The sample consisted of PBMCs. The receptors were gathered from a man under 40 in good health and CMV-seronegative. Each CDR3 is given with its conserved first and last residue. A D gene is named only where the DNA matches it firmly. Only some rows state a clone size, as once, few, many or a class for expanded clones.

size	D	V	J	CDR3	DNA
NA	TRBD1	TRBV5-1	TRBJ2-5	CASSAGTGGGETQYF	TGCGCCAGCAGCGCCGGGACAGGGGGGGGAGAGACCCAGTACTTC
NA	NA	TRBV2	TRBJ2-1	CASTHRAYNEQFF	TGTGCCAGCACTCACAGGGCCTACAATGAGCAGTTCTTC
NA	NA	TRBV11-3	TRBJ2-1	CASSAGRGRYNEQFF	TGTGCCAGCAGCGCCGGCAGGGGCCGGTACAATGAGCAGTTCTTC
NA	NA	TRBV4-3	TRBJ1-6	CASSQDSYNSPLHF	TGCGCCAGCAGCCAAGACAGCTATAATTCACCCCTCCACTTT
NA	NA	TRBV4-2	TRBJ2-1	CASSQEVLAQGPSSYNEQFF	NA
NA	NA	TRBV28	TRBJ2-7	CASTPGGPTYEQYF	TGTGCCAGCACCCCAGGAGGCCCCACCTACGAGCAGTACTTC
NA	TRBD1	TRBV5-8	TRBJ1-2	CASSYSDRGGGYTF	TGTGCCAGCAGCTACTCGGACAGGGGAGGCGGCTACACCTTC
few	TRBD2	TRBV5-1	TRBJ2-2	CASSLELAVTGELFF	TGCGCCAGCAGCTTGGAACTAGCGGTCACCGGGGAGCTGTTTTTT
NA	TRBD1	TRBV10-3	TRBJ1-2	CASTGGANDYTF	TGTGCCAGCACAGGGGGCGCGAATGACTACACCTTC
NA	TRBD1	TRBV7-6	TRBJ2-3	CASSLETGTGLADTQYF	TGTGCCAGCAGCTTAGAAACCGGGACAGGGCTAGCAGATACGCAGTATTTT
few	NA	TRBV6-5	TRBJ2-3	CASSYLSYTDTQYF	TGTGCCAGCAGTTATCTTAGCTACACAGATACGCAGTATTTT
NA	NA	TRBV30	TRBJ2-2	CAWNSLAAGELFF	TGTGCCTGGAACTCCTTGGCGGCCGGGGAGCTGTTTTTT
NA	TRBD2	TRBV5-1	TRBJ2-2	CASSSLAGSNTGELFF	TGCGCCAGCAGCTCTCTAGCGGGTTCGAACACCGGGGAGCTGTTTTTT
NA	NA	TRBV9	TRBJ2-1	CASGLEVSPFF	TGTGCCAGCGGGTTGGAGGTGAGCCCGTTCTTC
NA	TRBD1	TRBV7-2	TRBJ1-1	CASSPRTGLNTEAFF	TGTGCCAGCAGCCCCCGGACAGGCCTGAACACTGAAGCTTTCTTT
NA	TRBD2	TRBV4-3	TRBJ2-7	CASSQERTSVYEQYF	TGCGCCAGCAGCCAAGAAAGGACTAGCGTCTACGAGCAGTACTTC
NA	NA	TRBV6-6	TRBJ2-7	CASAGQYYEQYF	TGTGCCAGCGCGGGACAGTACTACGAGCAGTACTTC
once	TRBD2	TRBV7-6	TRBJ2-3	CASKGSGSLPDTQYF	TGTGCCAGCAAGGGGAGCGGGAGTCTCCCAGATACGCAGTATTTT
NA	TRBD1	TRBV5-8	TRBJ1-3	CASSQQLTGPGNTIYF	TGTGCCAGCAGCCAGCAGCTGACAGGGCCTGGAAACACCATATATTTT
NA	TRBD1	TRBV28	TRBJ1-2	CASSRGGTGVFGYTF	TGTGCCAGCAGTCGCGGAGGGACAGGGGTTTTTGGCTACACCTTC
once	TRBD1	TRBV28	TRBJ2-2	CASSPTTGAGTGELFF	TGTGCCAGCAGTCCAACGACAGGGGCGGGCACCGGGGAGCTGTTTTTT
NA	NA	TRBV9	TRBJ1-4	CASSVDRVTEKLFF	TGTGCCAGCAGCGTAGACAGGGTAACTGAAAAACTGTTTTTT
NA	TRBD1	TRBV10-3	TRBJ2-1	CAISEHRRTLQGSSYNEQFF	TGTGCCATCAGTGAGCACCGTCGGACCCTACAGGGGAGCTCCTACAATGAGCAGTTCTTC
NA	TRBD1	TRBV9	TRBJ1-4	CASSVSGQGDEKLFF	TGTGCCAGCAGCGTGAGCGGGCAGGGGGATGAAAAACTGTTTTTT
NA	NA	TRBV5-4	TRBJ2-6	CASSLAGVSGANVLTF	TGTGCCAGCAGCTTGGCGGGAGTCTCTGGGGCCAACGTCCTGACTTTC
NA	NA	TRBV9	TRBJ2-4	CASSDSGIQYF	TGTGCCAGCAGCGATTCAGGCATTCAGTACTTC